One and the same sample provided the 22 T cell receptor beta chains below, sequenced in a study of CD8 T cells in ankylosing spondylitis. Study-level findings and limits: Typical of ankylosing spondylitis blood, it appeared, was a TCR beta motif of eight highly homologous variants.

No cognate antigen is known for these TCRs. TCRdb processed the 5' RACE reads anew with MiXCR; each CDR3 protein has one entry. The repertoire consists of over 600,000 distinct CDR3 sequences, with around a fifth occurring once and the leading ten covering roughly a fifth. Sequencing input: blood, either unsorted or a sorted T cell fraction (not recorded which). The receptors originated from a male donor with ankylosing spondylitis.

The gene calls are TRBV20-1 and TRBJ2-3; 10 positions match TRBD2. J was trimmed by 6 bases and V by 3 bases; bases with no gene match: 6. The CDR3 loop spans 14 amino acids. Germline V gene sequence: CDR1 DFQATT, CDR2 SNEGSKA (reference sequence). The CDR3: CSASPTSGVDTQYF. CDR3 bases: TGCAGTGCTAGCCCCACTAGCGGGGTGGATACGCAGTATTTT.

The chain combines TRBV4-1 with TRBJ2-7; 8 bases agree with TRBD1. Trimming took 3 bases from V and 6 from J; bases not matched to a gene: 7. The CDR3 extends over 14 amino acids. The germline gives CDR1 MGHRA, CDR2 YSYEKL. The CDR3 reads CASSQSTGVGEQYF. CDR3 DNA: TGCGCCAGCAGCCAGTCGACAGGGGTGGGCGAGCAGTACTTC.

The V gene is TRBV11-2, the J gene TRBJ1-4; 8 bases are a match to TRBD1. After removal of 5 bases from V and 8 bases from J, the junction contained 19 bases not matched to a gene. CDR3 length: 18 residues. Germline V lookup: CDR1 SGHAT, CDR2 FQNNGV. The CDR3: CASSTAILQGVGGEKLFF. For the CDR3, the DNA is TGTGCCAGCAGCACCGCTATCCTACAGGGGGTGGGTGGGGAAAAACTGTTTTTT.

This clonotype turned up a few times. V usage is TRBV20-1 and J usage is TRBJ1-2; a weak D match, TRBD1 (5 bases). Germline CDR1 reads DFQATT; CDR2 reads SNEGSKA (reference sequence). The CDR3 has 15 amino acids. Trimming took 3 bases from V and 2 from J, leaving 16 bases between them. CDR3 DNA sequence: TGCAGTGCTAGGGCGGGGCAGATGGAAAACTATGGCTACACCTTC. Its translation: CSARAGQMENYGYTF.

The chain has TRBV4-2 and TRBJ1-5; maybe TRBD1 (6 bases). Germline V lookup: CDR1 LGHNA, CDR2 YNFKEQ. The CDR3 extends over 15 amino acids. Trimming took off 3 bases at V and 5 bases at J, with 14 bases between the two ends. The CDR3 sequence: CASSQGQGRDQPQHF. In DNA, the CDR3 is TGTGCCAGCAGCCAGGGGCAGGGGAGAGATCAGCCCCAGCATTTT.

The chain carries TRBV10-3 and TRBJ2-2; TRBD2 matches at 10 bases. This CDR3 has 13 amino acids. Germline CDR1 reads ENHRY; CDR2 reads SYGVKD. V lost 11 bases to trimming and J lost 5 bases; unmatched junction nucleotides: 5. CDR3 in DNA: TGTGCCTCAGGACTAGCGGTAACCGGGGAGCTGTTTTTT. Protein product: CASGLAVTGELFF.

This clonotype was counted between two and nine times. V and J are TRBV27 and TRBJ1-2; D might be TRBD1 (5 bases). Germline V gene data show CDR1 as MNHEY and CDR2 as SMNVEV (reference sequence). V was shortened by 4 bases and J by 5 bases, with 17 bases between the two germline ends. This CDR3 spans 15 amino acids. DNA for the CDR3: TGTGCCAGCAGTTCTCTCCGGGGGAAGGAGTATGGCTACACCTTC. This sequence encodes CASSSLRGKEYGYTF.

This clonotype was counted many times. V and J are TRBV20-1 and TRBJ2-3; D is ambiguous. Per the germline V gene, CDR1 is DFQATT and CDR2 is SNEGSKA (reference sequence). The V gene lost 2 bases and the J gene lost 1 base, with 10 bases spanning the gap. There are 14 residues in the CDR3. The CDR3 region has the DNA TGCAGTGCTAGACGTCCGCCGGGCACAGATACGCAGTATTTT. It translates to CSARRPPGTDTQYF.

The sample holds a few counts of this clonotype. The gene calls are TRBV2 and TRBJ1-1; D is undetermined. Trimming cost V 6 bases and J 3 bases, with 20 bases left between them. In germline, CDR1 is SNHLY, CDR2 FYNNEI. The CDR3 covers 16 residues. The CDR3 DNA sequence: TGTGCCAGCAGCCCCCTTGCCTTTTACGGGGACACTGAAGCTTTCTTT. Protein sequence: CASSPLAFYGDTEAFF.

In its sample, this clonotype was seen many times. V usage is TRBV20-1 and J usage is TRBJ2-2; D ambiguous. This CDR3 contains 14 residues. Trimming left V 5 bases short and J 4 bases short, with 14 bases between. In germline, CDR1 is DFQATT, CDR2 SNEGSKA (reference sequence). The CDR3 DNA is TGCAGTGCTTCGAACTCCTTAGGCACCGGGGAGCTGTTTTTT. Translated, it gives CSASNSLGTGELFF.

This chain connects TRBV7-9 to TRBJ1-4; unclear D gene. V was shortened by 6 bases and J by 4 bases, with 9 bases between the two germline ends. This CDR3 is built from 13 residues. In germline, CDR1 is SEHNR, CDR2 FQNEAQ (reference sequence). Here the CDR3 reads CASSSQNNEKLFF. As DNA, the CDR3 is TGTGCCAGCAGTAGTCAGAATAATGAAAAACTGTTTTTT.

In this sample, this clonotype turned up a few times. The V and J genes are TRBV9 and TRBJ2-4; D ambiguous. The germline V gene has CDR1 SGDLS and CDR2 YYNGEE. CDR3 length equals 13 residues. V was cut by 4 bases and J by 7 bases, with 12 bases left in between. CDR3 in amino acids: CASSQPNGNIQYF. DNA for the CDR3: TGTGCCAGCAGCCAACCGAACGGGAACATTCAGTACTTC.

The chain uses TRBV20-1 and TRBJ2-1, with 9 bases identical to TRBD2. The CDR3 has 13 amino acids. CDR1 and CDR2 (germline): DFQATT, SNEGSKA (reference sequence). J lost 7 bases, V lost 4 bases, and 5 bases had no gene match. CDR3 DNA sequence: TGCAGTGCTAAGCGGGAGGTACAGAATGAGCAGTTCTTC. Its translation: CSAKREVQNEQFF.

The chain recombines TRBV27 with TRBJ2-3; no definite D call. The CDR3 contains 16 residues. Trimming took 4 bases from V and 2 from J, leaving 16 bases between them. Germline-derived CDR1 and CDR2 are MNHEY and SMNVEV (reference sequence). The CDR3 loop reads CASSSLLSGFTDTQYF. CDR3 bases: TGTGCCAGCAGTTCCCTTCTATCCGGGTTCACAGATACGCAGTATTTT.

The chain links TRBV4-1 to TRBJ2-2, with 8 positions matching TRBD2. The CDR3 covers 17 residues. With 4 bases clipped from V and 4 bases from J, the junction kept 11 bases outside the gene matches. The germline V gene encodes CDR1 MGHRA and CDR2 YSYEKL. The DNA of the CDR3 is TGCGCCAGCAGCCGAAACAGCGGGAGTATTAGCACCGGGGAGCTGTTTTTT. It codes for CASSRNSGSISTGELFF.

The table lists this clonotype with a few counts. The rearrangement joins TRBV21-1 to TRBJ2-5; the table's D call of TRBD2 was not tested on the DNA. TRBV21-1 corresponds to a pseudogene. This CDR3 is built from 13 residues. CDR3 nucleotides: TGTGCCAGCAGCATGGTTTTTACGGCAGGGAGGACTTTC. It codes for CASSMVFTAGRTF.

CDR3 coding DNA: TGTGCCAGCATCCCACAGGGCGCCGGAGAGACCCAGTACTTC. This sequence encodes CASIPQGAGETQYF. The chain couples TRBV21-1 to TRBJ2-5; TRBD1 is the table's D call and was not checked against the DNA. TRBV21-1 is assigned pseudogene status. CDR3 length: 14 residues.

The table lists this clonotype with a few counts. This chain links TRBV7-2 with TRBJ2-7; 9 nucleotides align to TRBD1. Germline CDR1 SGHTA, CDR2 FQGNSA. The ends lost 4 bases at V and 3 bases at J; junction bases unmatched: 4. This CDR3 comprises 14 residues. The CDR3 sequence: CASSSADRGYEQYF. The CDR3 nucleotides read TGTGCCAGCAGCTCAGCGGACAGGGGCTACGAGCAGTACTTC.

The rearrangement links TRBV7-8 to TRBJ2-7; 7 bases map to TRBD1. There are 16 residues in the CDR3. Germline loops: CDR1 SGHVS, CDR2 FQNEAQ. The trim removed 3 bases at V and 2 bases at J, leaving 10 bases unmatched. CDR3 region: CASSFYSRGQTYEQYF. The CDR3, as DNA: TGTGCCAGCAGCTTTTATTCTCGGGGACAGACCTACGAGCAGTACTTC.

This clonotype occurred many times. The chain is built from TRBV12-3 or TRBV12-4 and TRBJ1-5, with D maybe TRBD1 (6 bases). The CDR3 extends over 14 amino acids. The V end was cut by 5 bases, the J end by 0 bases, with 8 bases between. The CDR3 protein is CASSNRDSNQPQHF. As DNA, the CDR3 is TGTGCCAGCAGTAACAGGGATAGCAATCAGCCCCAGCATTTT.

V gene TRBV29-1 combines with J gene TRBJ2-3, with 7 bases that match TRBD2. This CDR3 spans 13 amino acids. From germline, CDR1 is SQVTM and CDR2 ANQGSEA. V gave up 6 bases and J gave up 3 bases; unmatched junction bases: 6. The CDR3 sequence: CSVGGRGTDTQYF. CDR3 DNA sequence: TGCAGCGTCGGGGGGAGAGGGACAGATACGCAGTATTTT.

This chain links TRBV12-3 or TRBV12-4 with TRBJ1-1, with 8 nucleotides matching TRBD1. V shed 6 bases and J 0 bases; nucleotides not matched to a gene: 6. The CDR3 extends over 15 amino acids. The CDR3 loop is CASRKTGGLNTEAFF. As DNA, the CDR3 is TGTGCCAGCAGAAAAACAGGGGGGCTGAACACTGAAGCTTTCTTT.